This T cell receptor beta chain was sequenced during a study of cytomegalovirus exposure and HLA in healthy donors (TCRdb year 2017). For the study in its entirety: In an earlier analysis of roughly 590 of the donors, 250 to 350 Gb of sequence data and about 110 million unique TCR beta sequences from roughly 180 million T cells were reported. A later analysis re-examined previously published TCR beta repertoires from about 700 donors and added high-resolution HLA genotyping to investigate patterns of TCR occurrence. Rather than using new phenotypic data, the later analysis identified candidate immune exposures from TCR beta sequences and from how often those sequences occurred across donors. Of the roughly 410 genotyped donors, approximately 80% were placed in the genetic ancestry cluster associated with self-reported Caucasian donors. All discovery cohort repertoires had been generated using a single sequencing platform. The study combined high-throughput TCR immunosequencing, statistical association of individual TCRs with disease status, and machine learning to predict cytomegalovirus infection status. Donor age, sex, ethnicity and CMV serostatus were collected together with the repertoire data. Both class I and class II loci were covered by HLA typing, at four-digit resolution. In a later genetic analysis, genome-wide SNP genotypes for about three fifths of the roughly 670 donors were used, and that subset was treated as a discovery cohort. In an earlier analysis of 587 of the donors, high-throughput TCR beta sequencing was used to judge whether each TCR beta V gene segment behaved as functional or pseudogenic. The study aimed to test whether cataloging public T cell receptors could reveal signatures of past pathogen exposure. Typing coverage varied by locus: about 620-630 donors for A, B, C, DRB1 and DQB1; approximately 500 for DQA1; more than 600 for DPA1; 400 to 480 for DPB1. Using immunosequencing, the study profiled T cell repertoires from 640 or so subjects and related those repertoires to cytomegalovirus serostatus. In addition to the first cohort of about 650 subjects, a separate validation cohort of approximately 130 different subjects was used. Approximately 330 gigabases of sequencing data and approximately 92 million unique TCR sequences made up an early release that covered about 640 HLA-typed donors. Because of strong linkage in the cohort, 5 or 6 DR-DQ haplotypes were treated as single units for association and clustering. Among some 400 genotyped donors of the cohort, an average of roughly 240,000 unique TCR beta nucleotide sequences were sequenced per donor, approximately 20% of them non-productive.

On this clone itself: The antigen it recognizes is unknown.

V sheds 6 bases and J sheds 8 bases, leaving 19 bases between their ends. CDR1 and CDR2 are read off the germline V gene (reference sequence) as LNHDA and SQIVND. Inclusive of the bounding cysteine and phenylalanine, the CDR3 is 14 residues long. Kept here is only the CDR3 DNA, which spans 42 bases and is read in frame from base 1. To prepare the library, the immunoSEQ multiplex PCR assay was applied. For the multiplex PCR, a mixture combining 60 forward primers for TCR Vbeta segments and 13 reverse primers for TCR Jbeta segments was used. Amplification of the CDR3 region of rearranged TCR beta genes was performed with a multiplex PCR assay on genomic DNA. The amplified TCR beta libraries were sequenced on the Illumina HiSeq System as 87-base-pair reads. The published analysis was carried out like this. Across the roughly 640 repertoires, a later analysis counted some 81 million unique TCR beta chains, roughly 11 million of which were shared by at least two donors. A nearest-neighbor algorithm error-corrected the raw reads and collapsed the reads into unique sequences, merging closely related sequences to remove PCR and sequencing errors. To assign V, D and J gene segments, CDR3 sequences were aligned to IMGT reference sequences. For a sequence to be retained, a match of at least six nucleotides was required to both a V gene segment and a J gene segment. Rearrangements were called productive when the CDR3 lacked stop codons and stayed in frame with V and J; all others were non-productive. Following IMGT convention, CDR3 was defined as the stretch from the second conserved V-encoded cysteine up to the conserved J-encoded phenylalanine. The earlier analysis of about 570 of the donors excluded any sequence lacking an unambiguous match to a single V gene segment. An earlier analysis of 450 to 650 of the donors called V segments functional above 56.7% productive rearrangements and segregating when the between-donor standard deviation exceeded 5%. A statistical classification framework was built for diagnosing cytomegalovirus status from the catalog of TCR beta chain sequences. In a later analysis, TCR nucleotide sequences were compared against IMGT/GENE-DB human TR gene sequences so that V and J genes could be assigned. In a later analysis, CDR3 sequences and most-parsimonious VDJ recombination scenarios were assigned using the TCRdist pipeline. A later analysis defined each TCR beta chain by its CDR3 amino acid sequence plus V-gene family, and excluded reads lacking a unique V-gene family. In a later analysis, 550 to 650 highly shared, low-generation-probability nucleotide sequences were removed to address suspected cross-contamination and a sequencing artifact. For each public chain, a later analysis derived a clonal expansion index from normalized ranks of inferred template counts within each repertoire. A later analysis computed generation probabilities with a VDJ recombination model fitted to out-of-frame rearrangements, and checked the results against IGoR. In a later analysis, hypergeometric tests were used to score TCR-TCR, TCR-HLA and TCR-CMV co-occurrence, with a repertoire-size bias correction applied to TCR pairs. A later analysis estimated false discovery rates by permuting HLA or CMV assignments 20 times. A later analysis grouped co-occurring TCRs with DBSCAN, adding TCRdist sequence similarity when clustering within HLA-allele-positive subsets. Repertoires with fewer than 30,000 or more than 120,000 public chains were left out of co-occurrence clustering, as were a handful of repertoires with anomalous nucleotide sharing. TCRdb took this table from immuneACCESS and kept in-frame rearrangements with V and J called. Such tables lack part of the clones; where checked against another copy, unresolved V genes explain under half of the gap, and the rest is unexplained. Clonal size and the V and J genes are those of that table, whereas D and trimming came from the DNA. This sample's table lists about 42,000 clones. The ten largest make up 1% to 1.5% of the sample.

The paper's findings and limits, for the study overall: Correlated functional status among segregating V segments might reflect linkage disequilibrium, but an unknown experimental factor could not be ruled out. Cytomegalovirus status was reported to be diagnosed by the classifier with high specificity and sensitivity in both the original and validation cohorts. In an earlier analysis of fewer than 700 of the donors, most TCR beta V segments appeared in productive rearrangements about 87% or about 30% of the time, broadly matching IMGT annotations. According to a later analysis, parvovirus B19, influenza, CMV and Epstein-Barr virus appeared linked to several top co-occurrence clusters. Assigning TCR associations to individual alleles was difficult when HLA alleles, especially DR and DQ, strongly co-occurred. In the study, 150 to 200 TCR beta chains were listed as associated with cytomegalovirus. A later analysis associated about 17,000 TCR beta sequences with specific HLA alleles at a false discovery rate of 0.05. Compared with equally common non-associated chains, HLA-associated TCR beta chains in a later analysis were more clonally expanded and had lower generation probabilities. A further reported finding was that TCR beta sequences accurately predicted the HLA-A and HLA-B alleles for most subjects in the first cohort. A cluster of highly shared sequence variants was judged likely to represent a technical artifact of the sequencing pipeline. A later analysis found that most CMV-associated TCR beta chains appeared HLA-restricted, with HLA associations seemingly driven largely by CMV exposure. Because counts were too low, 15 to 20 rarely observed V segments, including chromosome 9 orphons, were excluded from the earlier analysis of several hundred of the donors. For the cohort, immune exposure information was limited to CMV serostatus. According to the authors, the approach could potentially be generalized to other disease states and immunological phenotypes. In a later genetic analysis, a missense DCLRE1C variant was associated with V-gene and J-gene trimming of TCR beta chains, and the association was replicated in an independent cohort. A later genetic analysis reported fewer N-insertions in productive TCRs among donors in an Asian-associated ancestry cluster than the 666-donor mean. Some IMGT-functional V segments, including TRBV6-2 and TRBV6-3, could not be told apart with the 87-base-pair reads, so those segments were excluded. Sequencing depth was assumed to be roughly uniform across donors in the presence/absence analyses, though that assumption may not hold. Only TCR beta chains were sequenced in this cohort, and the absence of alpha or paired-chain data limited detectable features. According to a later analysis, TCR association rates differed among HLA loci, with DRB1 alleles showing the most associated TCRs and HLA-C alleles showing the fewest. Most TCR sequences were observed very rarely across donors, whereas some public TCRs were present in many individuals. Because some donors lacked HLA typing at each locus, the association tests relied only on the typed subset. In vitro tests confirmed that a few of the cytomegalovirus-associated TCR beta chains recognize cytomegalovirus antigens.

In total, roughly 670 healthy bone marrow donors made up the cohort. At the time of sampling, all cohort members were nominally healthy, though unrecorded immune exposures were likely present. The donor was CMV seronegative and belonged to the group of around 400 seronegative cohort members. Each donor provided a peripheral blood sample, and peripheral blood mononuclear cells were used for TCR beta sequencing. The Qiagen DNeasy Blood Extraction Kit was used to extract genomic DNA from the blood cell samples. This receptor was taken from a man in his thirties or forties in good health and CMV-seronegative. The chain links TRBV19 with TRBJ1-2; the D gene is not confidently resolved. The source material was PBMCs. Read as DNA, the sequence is TGTGCCAGTAGACGACCTCTGCGGGAAGTCGGCTACACCTTC. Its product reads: CASRRPLREVGYTF.